Following are 23 T cell receptor beta chains from one sample sequenced in a study of cytomegalovirus exposure and HLA in healthy donors. The study ran its PCR with 60 Vbeta and 13 Jbeta primers. TCRdb keeps only in-frame clones here, not all; method: immunoSEQ multiplex PCR. The data hold some 170,000 clones, with about 75% observed a single time. Input material: PBMCs. These receptors all stem from a middle-aged man in good health and CMV-seropositive.

The sample holds a few counts of this clone. The chain uses TRBV11-3 and TRBJ2-1; 14 bases map to TRBD2. The germline gives CDR1 SGHNT, CDR2 YENEEA. J was trimmed by 4 bases and V by 4 bases; bases with no gene match: 3. CDR3 length: 16 residues. The CDR3 bases are TGTGCCAGCAGCTGGGGGACTAGCGGGAGATACAATGAGCAGTTCTTC. This encodes CASSWGTSGRYNEQFF.

This clone was seen a few times. V and J are TRBV5-1 and TRBJ2-3, with D possibly being TRBD1 (5 bases). Germline-derived CDR1 and CDR2 are SGHRS and YFSETQ. Trimming shortened V by 0 bases and J by 3 bases, and 8 bases separated the two germline ends. The CDR3 is 14 residues long. The CDR3 sequence: CASSLGQQTDTQYF. The CDR3 region has the DNA TGCGCCAGCAGCTTGGGACAGCAAACAGATACGCAGTATTTT.

CDR3 amino acids: CSVAGFSEDTQYF. CDR3 bases: TGCAGCGTAGCCGGGTTTAGCGAAGATACGCAGTATTTT. The chain has TRBV29-1 and TRBJ2-3, with D maybe TRBD2 (5 bases). Germline values: CDR1 SQVTM, CDR2 ANQGSEA. CDR3 length: 13 amino acids. Trimming removed 6 bases from V and 5 bases from J, with 15 bases in between.

V is TRBV5-1 and J is TRBJ2-7; D is unresolved. This CDR3 region has 13 residues. Germline CDR1 and CDR2: SGHRS and YFSETQ. With 0 bases removed from V and 3 bases from J, the gap between germline ends came to 7 bases. The CDR3, as DNA: TGCGCCAGCAGCTTGGACAGAAGCTACGAGCAGTACTTC. Its translation is CASSLDRSYEQYF.

This clone has just a few counts. The rearrangement joins TRBV28 to TRBJ1-2, with D possibly being TRBD1 (6 bases). The CDR3 loop spans 14 amino acids. Trimming took off 7 bases at V and 2 bases at J, with 14 bases between the two ends. Germline CDR1 MDHEN, CDR2 SYDVKM. In DNA, the CDR3 is TGTGCCAGCAACTCTCAGACAGGAAACTATGGCTACACCTTC. Residues: CASNSQTGNYGYTF.

This clone was recorded only once. The chain is built from TRBV11-2 and TRBJ2-5; 7 bases match TRBD2. The ends lost 0 bases at V and 4 bases at J; junction bases unmatched: 5. Germline V CDR1 and CDR2: SGHAT, FQNNGV. The CDR3 totals 15 residues. The CDR3 DNA follows: TGTGCCAGCAGCTTAGAGTGGGCGGGAGTAGAGACCCAGTACTTC. It yields the protein CASSLEWAGVETQYF.

Comments on this clone: The sample holds other DNA sequences that translate to the same CDR3. V and J are TRBV5-1 and TRBJ2-5; a possible D gene is TRBD2 (6 bases). Trimming took off 0 bases at V and 3 bases at J, with 9 bases between the two ends. Germline-derived CDR1 and CDR2 are SGHRS and YFSETQ. The CDR3 loop spans 14 amino acids. CDR3 residues: CASSLVPGEETQYF. The DNA of the CDR3 is TGCGCCAGCAGCTTGGTTCCGGGAGAAGAGACCCAGTACTTC.

This chain joins TRBV30 and TRBJ1-4, with TRBD1 matching over 9 bases. Trimming removed 2 bases from V and 0 bases from J; junction bases left unmatched: 16. The CDR3 runs 20 residues. CDR1 and CDR2 (germline): GTSNPN, SVGIG (reference sequence). CDR3 amino acids: CAWSPTYGTGTITTNEKLFF. CDR3 DNA: TGTGCCTGGAGTCCAACCTATGGGACAGGGACAATCACAACTAATGAAAAACTGTTTTTT. Full variable domain (outside the CDR3, taken from reference TRBV30 and TRBJ1-4): SQTIHQWPATLVQPVGSPLSLECTVEGTSNPNLYWYRQAAGRGLQLLFYSVGIGQISSEVPQNLSASRPQDRQFILSSKKLLLSDSGFYLCAWSPTYGTGTITTNEKLFFGSGTQLSVL.

This chain joins TRBV7-3 and TRBJ1-1; possibly TRBD1 for D (6 bases). Germline V gene data show CDR1 as SGHTA and CDR2 as FQGTGA. The CDR3 covers 13 residues. The ends were cut back, 3 bases at V and 5 bases at J, with 10 bases in the middle. As DNA, the CDR3 is TGTGCCAGCAGCTTCAACAGGGTTACTGAAGCTTTCTTT. Protein sequence: CASSFNRVTEAFF.

This chain uses TRBV10-3 with TRBJ2-7; D is perhaps TRBD1 (6 bases). The ends were cut back, 2 bases at V and 5 bases at J, with 13 bases in the middle. Germline V gene data show CDR1 as ENHRY and CDR2 as SYGVKD. The CDR3 totals 14 residues. CDR3 sequence: CAISEQGLMDEQYF. In DNA, the CDR3 is TGTGCCATCAGTGAGCAGGGGTTGATGGACGAGCAGTACTTC.

J is TRBJ2-7 and V is TRBV29-1; TRBD2 agrees at 7 bases. The CDR3 runs to 14 residues. Trimming at V came to 4 bases and at J to 0 bases, leaving 6 bases not matched to a gene. CDR1 is SQVTM and CDR2 is ANQGSEA in the germline V gene. CDR3 coding DNA: TGCAGCGTTGCGAGCGGGGTGAGCTCCTACGAGCAGTACTTC. It translates to CSVASGVSSYEQYF.

The chain joins TRBV6-5 to TRBJ1-4; 10 nucleotides agree with TRBD1. The CDR3 covers 14 residues. Germline V gene sequence: CDR1 MNHEY, CDR2 SVGAGI. V was clipped by 6 bases and J by 6 bases; unmatched bases: 4. Here the CDR3 DNA reads TGTGCCAGCAGCCCGACAGGGGGCGATGAAAAACTGTTTTTT. It is translated as CASSPTGGDEKLFF.

This clone was recorded a few times. This chain uses TRBV29-1 with TRBJ2-5, with D possibly TRBD1 on 6 matching bases. V gave up 6 bases and J gave up 4 bases, with 9 bases separating them. CDR3 length: 11 amino acids. Germline CDR1 SQVTM, CDR2 ANQGSEA. CDR3 amino acids: CSVTGPETQYF. The CDR3 DNA is TGCAGCGTCACAGGGCCAGAGACCCAGTACTTC.

V usage is TRBV28 and J usage is TRBJ2-4; 7 bases agree with TRBD1. The V and J ends lost 5 bases and 16 bases, in that order; junction bases with no gene match: 8. The CDR3 contains 11 residues. Germline loops: CDR1 MDHEN, CDR2 SYDVKM. This CDR3 reads CASSRDREDYF. The CDR3 coding sequence is TGTGCCAGCAGTCGAGACAGGGAAGACTACTTC. The whole variable domain, filled in from reference TRBV28 and TRBJ2-4, reads DVKVTQSSRYLVKRTGEKVFLECVQDMDHENMFWYRQDPGLGLRLIYFSYDVKMKEKGDIPEGYSVSREKKERFSLILESASTNQTSMYLCASSRDREDYFGAGTRLSVL.

The chain joins TRBV30 to TRBJ1-2; 10 bases agree with TRBD1. The length of the CDR3 is 16 residues. V lost 0 bases, J lost 4 bases, and 8 bases stayed unmatched. Germline assignment: CDR1 GTSNPN and CDR2 SVGIG (reference sequence). The CDR3 bases are TGTGCCTGGAGTGTGATGGGGACAGGGGTCGCCTATGGCTACACCTTC. Translation gives CAWSVMGTGVAYGYTF.

This clone was recorded once. The rearrangement links TRBV29-1 to TRBJ2-1, with 8 nucleotides matching TRBD2. Trimming at V came to 4 bases and at J to 0 bases, leaving 2 bases not matched to a gene. CDR3 length equals 14 residues. Per the germline V gene, CDR1 is SQVTM and CDR2 is ANQGSEA. CDR3 loop: CSVGGTSSYNEQFF. The CDR3 DNA reads TGCAGCGTTGGGGGGACTAGCTCCTACAATGAGCAGTTCTTC.

This rearrangement joins TRBV5-1 to TRBJ1-2, with 8 bases fitting TRBD1. The CDR3 runs 14 residues. V lost 6 bases, J lost 8 bases, and 12 bases stayed unmatched. Germline CDR1 SGHRS, CDR2 YFSETQ. The CDR3 spells CASTADREVWGYTF. In nucleotides, the CDR3 is TGCGCCAGCACCGCGGACAGGGAGGTTTGGGGCTACACCTTC.

This chain connects TRBV6-5 to TRBJ1-2; D is unresolved. This CDR3 contains 13 residues. CDR1 is MNHEY and CDR2 is SVGAGI in the germline V gene. V was cut by 6 bases and J by 5 bases, with 13 bases left in between. CDR3 bases: TGTGCCAGCAGGACTAGGGAAGGTTATGGCTACACCTTC. Its protein is CASRTREGYGYTF.

This clone has a handful of counts. CDR3 region: CASSEAVELFF. CDR3 nucleotides: TGTGCCAGCAGTGAGGCAGTGGAGCTGTTTTTT. J is TRBJ2-2 and V is TRBV25-1, with D unresolved. This CDR3 comprises 11 residues. Germline lookup yields CDR1 MGHDK and CDR2 SYGVNS. V lost 3 bases and J lost 10, with 6 bases in between.

The rearrangement joins TRBV28 to TRBJ2-7; 10 bases align to TRBD2. V lost 4 bases and J lost 4; bases outside the gene matches: 4. The CDR3 is 14 residues long. Germline values: CDR1 MDHEN, CDR2 SYDVKM. CDR3 in amino acids: CASSSLAGFYEQYF. The DNA for the CDR3 is TGTGCCAGCAGTTCACTAGCGGGATTTTACGAGCAGTACTTC.

The genes are TRBV9 and TRBJ2-2, with 11 bases fitting TRBD1. The CDR3 loop spans 21 amino acids. The trim removed 5 bases at V and 0 bases at J, leaving 18 bases unmatched. The germline CDR1 and CDR2 sequences are SGDLS and YYNGEE. The CDR3 region is CASSQTILKPGQGANTGELFF. The CDR3 region has the DNA TGTGCCAGCAGTCAGACGATCCTTAAACCGGGACAGGGGGCGAACACCGGGGAGCTGTTTTTT.

The DNA of the CDR3 is TGTGCCAGCAGCTCCCCGCGGACTAGCGGCTACGAGCAGTACTTC. This sequence encodes CASSSPRTSGYEQYF. This chain links TRBV5-4 with TRBJ2-7; 10 bases are shared with TRBD2. The CDR3 covers 15 residues. Germline-derived CDR1 and CDR2 are SGHNT and YYREEE (reference sequence). The V gene end was trimmed by 3 bases and the J gene end by 3 bases; junction bases not matched to a gene: 6.

The gene calls are TRBV18 and TRBJ2-5; D gene ambiguous. The germline CDR1 and CDR2 sequences are KGHSH and LQKENI. Trimming shortened V by 0 bases and J by 5 bases, and 7 bases separated the two germline ends. CDR3 size: 13 residues. In nucleotides, the CDR3 is TGTGCCAGCTCACCACCGGGCGATGAGACCCAGTACTTC. Protein: CASSPPGDETQYF. Combining the CDR3 with reference TRBV18 and TRBJ2-5 gives the whole variable domain NAGVMQNPRHLVRRRGQEARLRCSPMKGHSHVYWYRQLPEEGLKFMVYLQKENIIDESGMPKERFSAEFPKEGPSILRIQQVVRGDSAAYFCASSPPGDETQYFGPGTRLLVL.